This T cell receptor (beta chain) was sequenced in a study of cytomegalovirus exposure and HLA in healthy donors. General study results and limits: The tendency of first-cohort TCR clusters to co-occur in the roughly 130 validation repertoires emerged from a later analysis.

Remarks on this clone: Its antigen is unknown.

Clones were read by immunoSEQ multiplex PCR, and TCRdb kept only the in-frame ones, dropping some. The sample has approximately 300,000 clones; roughly 89% are singletons. V was clipped by 2 bases and J by 5 bases, with 15 bases between them. Per germline, CDR1 SGHVS and CDR2 FNYEAQ. CDR3 length: 15 residues. A roughly 120-subject validation cohort, separate from the approximately 720-subject first cohort, supplied the donors. V is TRBV7-6 and J is TRBJ2-5, with D possibly matching TRBD2 (7 bases). The receptor's source is a woman aged 18-29 years in good health and CMV-seronegative. Sequenced: PBMCs. CDR3 region: CASSLLRGAWETQYF. The CDR3 nucleotides read TGTGCCAGCAGCTTATTACGGGGGGCGTGGGAGACCCAGTACTTC.